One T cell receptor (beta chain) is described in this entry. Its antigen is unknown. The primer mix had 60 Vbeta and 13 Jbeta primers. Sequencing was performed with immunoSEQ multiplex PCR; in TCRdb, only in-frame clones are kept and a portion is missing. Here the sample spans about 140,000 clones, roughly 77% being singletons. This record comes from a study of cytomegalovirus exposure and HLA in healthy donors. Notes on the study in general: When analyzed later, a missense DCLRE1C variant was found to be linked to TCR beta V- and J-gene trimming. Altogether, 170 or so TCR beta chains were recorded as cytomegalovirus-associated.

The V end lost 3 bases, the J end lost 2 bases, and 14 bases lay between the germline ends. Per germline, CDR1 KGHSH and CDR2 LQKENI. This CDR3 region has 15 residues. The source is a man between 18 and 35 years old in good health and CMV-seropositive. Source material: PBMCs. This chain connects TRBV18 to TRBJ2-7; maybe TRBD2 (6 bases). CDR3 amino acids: CASSPAGLETYEQYF. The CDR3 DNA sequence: TGTGCCAGCTCACCGGCGGGACTGGAAACCTACGAGCAGTACTTC.